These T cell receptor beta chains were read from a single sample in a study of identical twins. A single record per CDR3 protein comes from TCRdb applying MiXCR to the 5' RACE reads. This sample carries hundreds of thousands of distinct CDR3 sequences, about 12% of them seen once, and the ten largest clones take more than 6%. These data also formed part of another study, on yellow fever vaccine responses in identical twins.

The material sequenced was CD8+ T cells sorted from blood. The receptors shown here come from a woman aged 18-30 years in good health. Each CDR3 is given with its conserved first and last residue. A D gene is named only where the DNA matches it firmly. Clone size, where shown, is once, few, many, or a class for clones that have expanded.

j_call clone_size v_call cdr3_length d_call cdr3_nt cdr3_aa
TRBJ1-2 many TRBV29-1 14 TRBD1 TGCAGCGTTGAAGGGACAGGGCCCAACTATGGCTACACCTTC CSVEGTGPNYGYTF
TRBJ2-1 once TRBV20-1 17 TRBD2 TGCAGTGCTAGAGATTTCTCGGAGCGGGAGGGGAACAATAAGCAGTTCTTC CSARDFSEREGNNKQFF
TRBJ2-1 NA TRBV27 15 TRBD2 TGTGCCAGCAGGATGGGGAGGGTGGGGTACAATGAGCAGTTCTTC CASRMGRVGYNEQFF
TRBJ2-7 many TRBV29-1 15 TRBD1 TGCAGCGTTGAAGAGGGACAGGGGGGGTCTTACGAGCAGTACTTC CSVEEGQGGSYEQYF
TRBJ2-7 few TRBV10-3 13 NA TGTGCCGTCAGGACGGACCCTAAATACGAGCAGTACTTC CAVRTDPKYEQYF
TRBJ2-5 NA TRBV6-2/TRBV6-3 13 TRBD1 TGTGCCAGCAACCTACAGGGGCATGAGACCCAGTACTTC CASNLQGHETQYF
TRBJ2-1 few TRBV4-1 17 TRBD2 TGCGCCAGCAGCGCTCGTAGCGGGAGGGCCACCTACAATGAGCAGTTCTTC CASSARSGRATYNEQFF
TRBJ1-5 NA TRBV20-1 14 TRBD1 TGCAGTGCTAGTGGCGGGACAGAGTGGCAGCCCCAGCATTTT CSASGGTEWQPQHF
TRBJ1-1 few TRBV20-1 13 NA TGCAGTGCTAGAGGGTCCGTGAACACTGAAGCTTTCTTT CSARGSVNTEAFF
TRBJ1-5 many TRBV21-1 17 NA TGTGCCAGCAGCAAATTCGGGACAGGACTTAGCAATCAGCCCCAGCATTTT CASSKFGTGLSNQPQHF
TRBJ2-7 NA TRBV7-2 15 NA TGTGCCAGCAGCTTAGAGGACAGTCGACACTACGAGCAGTACTTC CASSLEDSRHYEQYF
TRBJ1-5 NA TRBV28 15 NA TGTGCCAGCAGTTTAGGAGTGGAGCAAAGGCAGCCCCAGCATTTT CASSLGVEQRQPQHF
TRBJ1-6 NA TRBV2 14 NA TGTGCCAGCAGTTCAGAAGTAAATAATTCACCCCTCCACTTT CASSSEVNNSPLHF
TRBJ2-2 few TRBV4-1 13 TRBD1 TGCGCCAGCAGCCAGGACAGGGGGGGGGAGCTGTTTTTT CASSQDRGGELFF
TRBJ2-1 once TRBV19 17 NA TGTGCCAGTAGTAGAACCGGACAGTTGAGCTCCTACAATGAGCAGTTCTTC CASSRTGQLSSYNEQFF
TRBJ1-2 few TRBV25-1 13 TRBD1 TGTGCCAGCAGTGAGCTGGGACAGGGTGGCTACACCTTC CASSELGQGGYTF
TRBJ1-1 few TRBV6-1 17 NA TGTGCCAGCAGAATGGGCAGGGGCCTTTATTTGAACACTGAAGCTTTCTTT CASRMGRGLYLNTEAFF
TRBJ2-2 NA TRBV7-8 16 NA TGTGCCAGCAGCCTCCGAAATGGGGAGTTTTCCGGGGAGCTGTTTTTT CASSLRNGEFSGELFF
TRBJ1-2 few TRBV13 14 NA TGTGCCAGCAGCTTGGGGCAGGGGCTAGGAGGCTACACCTTC CASSLGQGLGGYTF